The present T cell receptor beta chain was sequenced within a study of blood T cell repertoires in COVID-19. On the study more broadly: Both acute and convalescent COVID-19 samples were obtained from the United States, Italy and Spain. PBMCs, B-cell-depleted T cells, or T cells provided the cDNA or gDNA that made up the material.

Authors' methods: Nucleated cell number was recorded as an estimate derived from reference gene primer amplification. TCRdb's copy holds only in-frame clones and misses some; the assay was immunoSEQ multiplex PCR. The D gene and trimming were derived from the DNA, and the V and J assignments and clone size from that table. Of around 210,000 clones detected, 70% to 90% appear once; the ten largest clones hold about 0.81%. The receptor's source is a woman in her seventies with acute or convalescent COVID-19. Sequencing was done on a sample of peripheral blood.

This CDR3 is CASSQGGGARGEKLFF. For the CDR3, the DNA is TGTGCCAGCAGCCAGGGCGGGGGGGCTCGTGGTGAAAAACTGTTTTTT. V gene TRBV3-1 (or the pseudogene TRBV3-2) combines with J gene TRBJ1-4; D is perhaps TRBD1 (6 bases). The CDR3 consists of 16 residues. Germline V gene lookup returns CDR1 LGHDT and CDR2 YNNKEL (reference sequence). V was shortened by 3 bases and J by 7 bases, with 18 bases between the two germline ends.